This record concerns one TCR beta chain sequence. The target antigen is unknown. This sample was included in a study of cytomegalovirus exposure and HLA in healthy donors. Regarding the study as a whole: Later analysis associated a missense DCLRE1C variant with TCR beta V- and J-gene trimming. There were a few CMV-associated chains whose specificity for CMV antigens was confirmed in vitro.

Vbeta (60) and Jbeta (13) primers were used in the PCR. How the authors handled the data: A later analysis counted around 74 million unique TCR beta chains, around 12 million shared. The table came from immunoSEQ multiplex PCR; TCRdb's copy has only in-frame clones and leaves some out. That table furnishes V, J and clone size, whereas the DNA furnished D and trimming. The sample lists about 160,000 clones; about 70% were seen once. Sequenced material: PBMCs. This receptor was taken from a woman between 18 and 29 years old in good health and CMV-seropositive.

CDR3 coding DNA: TGTGCCAACTTAATCGCCCGCTACACAGATACGCAGTATTTT. It encodes CANLIARYTDTQYF. This chain connects TRBV7-5 to TRBJ2-3; the table's D call TRBD2 went unverified against the DNA. TRBV7-5 is a pseudogene segment. The CDR3 contains 14 residues.